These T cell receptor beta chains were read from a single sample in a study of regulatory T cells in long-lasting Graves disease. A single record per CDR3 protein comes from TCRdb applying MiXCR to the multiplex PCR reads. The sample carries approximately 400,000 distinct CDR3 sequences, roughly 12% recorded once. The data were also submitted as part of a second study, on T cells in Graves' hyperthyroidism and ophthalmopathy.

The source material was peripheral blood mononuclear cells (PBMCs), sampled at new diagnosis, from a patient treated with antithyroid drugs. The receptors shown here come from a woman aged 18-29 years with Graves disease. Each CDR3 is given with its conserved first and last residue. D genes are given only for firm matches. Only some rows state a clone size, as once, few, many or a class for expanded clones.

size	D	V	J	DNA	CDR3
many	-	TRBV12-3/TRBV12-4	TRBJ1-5	TGTGCCAGCAGTCGACGGAATAGCAATCAGCCCCAGCATTTT	CASSRRNSNQPQHF
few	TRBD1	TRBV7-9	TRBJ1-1	TGTGCCAGCGGCGTGGGACAGGGGGTTTTCTTT	CASGVGQGVFF
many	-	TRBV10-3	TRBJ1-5	TGTGCCATCAGTGAGTCGAGGGGCTTCAGCAATCAGCCCCAGCATTTT	CAISESRGFSNQPQHF
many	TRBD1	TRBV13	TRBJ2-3	TGTGCCAGCAGCACCATCCCGACAGGGGGCACAGATACGCAGTATTTT	CASSTIPTGGTDTQYF
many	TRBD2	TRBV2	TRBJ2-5	TGTGCCAGCAGTGAAGGCTTCGGTAGCGGGGGGGCGTCGGAGACCCAGTACTTC	CASSEGFGSGGASETQYF
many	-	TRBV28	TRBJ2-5	TGTGCCAGCATTCCCAGGGCTGGAAGGGGTCCTCAAGAGACCCAGTACTTC	CASIPRAGRGPQETQYF
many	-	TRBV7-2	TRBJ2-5	TGTGCCAGCAGCTTAGAATCCCTCGCTGAGACCCAGTACTTC	CASSLESLAETQYF
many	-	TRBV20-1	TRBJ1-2	TGCAGTGCTAGAGATCTCGGGCAGGGATCTAACTATGGCTACACCTTC	CSARDLGQGSNYGYTF
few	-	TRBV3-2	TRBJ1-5	TGTGCCAGCACCCCTCTCAGGGGAAGGGGATCTCAGCCCCGGCACTTT	CASTPLRGRGSQPRHF
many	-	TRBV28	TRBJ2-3	TGTGCCAGCAGTCCGATAGCTGCAGATACGCAGTATTTT	CASSPIAADTQYF
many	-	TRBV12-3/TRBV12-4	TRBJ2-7	TGTGCCAGCAGTTTATTATTCGGCCGCGGGGCCCCTCACGAGTCCAAGCAGTACTTC	CASSLLFGRGAPHESKQYF
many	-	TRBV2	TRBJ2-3	TGTGCCAGCAGTGAAGTTAAAGGGAGCACAGATACGCAGTATTTT	CASSEVKGSTDTQYF
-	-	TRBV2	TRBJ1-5	TGCGCCAGCAGCCAACCTACTCGGGGAGGGCGGCAGCCCCAGCATTTT	CASSQPTRGGRQPQHF
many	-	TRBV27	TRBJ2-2	TGTGCCAGCAGCATCCAACAGGGGAGGACCGGGGAGCTGTTTTTT	CASSIQQGRTGELFF
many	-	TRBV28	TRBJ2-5	TGTGCCAGCAGTTTATACGGCGAGACCCAGTACTTC	CASSLYGETQYF
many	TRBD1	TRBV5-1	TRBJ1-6	TGCGCCAGCAGCTCGGACAGGGGGCGTTTTTCACCCCTCCACTTT	CASSSDRGRFSPLHF
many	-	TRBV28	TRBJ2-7	TGTGCCAGCAGTTCCCCGACACCCGAGCCGCCCTACGAGCAGTACTTC	CASSSPTPEPPYEQYF
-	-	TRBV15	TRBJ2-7	TGTGCCACCAGCAGAGGGGTATTCAGACTAGGCGGTATTTTTGAGCAGTACTTC	CATSRGVFRLGGIFEQYF
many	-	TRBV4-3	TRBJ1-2	TGCGCCAGCCGAAACCTCGACAGCTATGGCTACACCTTC	CASRNLDSYGYTF
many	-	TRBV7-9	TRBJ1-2	TGTGCCAGCAGCTTGGATTATGGCTACACCTTC	CASSLDYGYTF
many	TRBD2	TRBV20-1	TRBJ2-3	TGCAGTGCTTCACCTGTTACCCGCTGGACTAGTGGGGTACATCCAGATACGCAGTATTTT	CSASPVTRWTSGVHPDTQYF
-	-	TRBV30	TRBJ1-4	TGTGCCTGGAGTGTAAGAGGACCCCACCGACGCGAAAAACTGTTTTTT	CAWSVRGPHRREKLFF
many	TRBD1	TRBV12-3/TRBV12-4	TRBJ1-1	TGTGCCAGCACTTCGGACAGGGGGCGGACGGCTTTCTTT	CASTSDRGRTAFF
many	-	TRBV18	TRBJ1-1	TGTGCCAGCTCACCAAGTTCAGGGAACCCTGAAGCTTTCTTT	CASSPSSGNPEAFF
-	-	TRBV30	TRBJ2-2	TGTGCCTGGAGTGGGGATTACACCGGGGAGCTGTTTTTT	CAWSGDYTGELFF
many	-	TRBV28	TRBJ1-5	TGTGCCAGCAATCAAAGCAATCAGCCCCAGCATTTT	CASNQSNQPQHF
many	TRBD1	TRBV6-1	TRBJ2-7	TGTGCCAGCAGTGTCAGGGGGCCGATGAATTACGAGCAGTACTTC	CASSVRGPMNYEQYF
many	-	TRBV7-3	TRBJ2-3	TGTGCCAGCAGCTCCGCCTTGGACACAGATACGCAGTATTTT	CASSSALDTDTQYF
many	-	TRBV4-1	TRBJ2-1	TGCGCCAGCAGCCAAGATAGGAATGAGCAGTTCTTC	CASSQDRNEQFF
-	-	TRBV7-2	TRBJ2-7	TGTGCCAGCAGCACTGACTCCGGCCCCTACGAGCAGTACTTC	CASSTDSGPYEQYF
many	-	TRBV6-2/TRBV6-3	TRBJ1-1	TGTGCCAGCATTAACCCGGGGAGCAGGACTGAAGCTTTCTTT	CASINPGSRTEAFF
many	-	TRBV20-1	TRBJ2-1	TGCAGCGTGAAAAGATACAATGAGCAGTTCTTC	CSVKRYNEQFF
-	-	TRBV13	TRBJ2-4	TGTGCCAGCCATTCCCCCTCACACGAAAAGAAAAACATTCAGTACTTC	CASHSPSHEKKNIQYF
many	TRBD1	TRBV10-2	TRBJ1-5	TGCGCCAGCAGTGACCCCGGGAATACAGGGGTCCTCAATCAGCCCCAGCATTTT	CASSDPGNTGVLNQPQHF
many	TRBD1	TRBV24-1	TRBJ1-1	TGTGCCACCAGTGATTTCGGACAGGGGCACACTGAAGCTTTCTTT	CATSDFGQGHTEAFF
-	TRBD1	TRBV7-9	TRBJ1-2	TGTGCCAGCAGCCCACAGGGGACTCGGTATGGCTACACCTTC	CASSPQGTRYGYTF
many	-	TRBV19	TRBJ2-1	TGTGCCAGTAGTATAGGTGGTGGGAATGAGCAGTTCTTC	CASSIGGGNEQFF
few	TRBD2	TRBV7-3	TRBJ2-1	TGTGCCAGCAGCAAGACGGGACTAGTAAGCCACAATGAGCAGTTCTTC	CASSKTGLVSHNEQFF
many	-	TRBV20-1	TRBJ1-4	TGCAGTGCTAGAGTGGGGGATTTGGAAAAACTGTTTTTT	CSARVGDLEKLFF
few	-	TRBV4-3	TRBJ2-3	TGCGCCAGCAGCCAAGCATCAGGCACAGATACGCAGTATTTT	CASSQASGTDTQYF
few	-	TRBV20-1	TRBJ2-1	TGCAGTGCCAGAAGCCCACACAATGAGCAGTTCTTC	CSARSPHNEQFF
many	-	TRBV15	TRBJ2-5	TGTGCCACCAGCAGAGATGGGGGCAGTGTGGGGCGAGAGACCCAGTACTTC	CATSRDGGSVGRETQYF
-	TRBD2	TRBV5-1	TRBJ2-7	TGCGCCAGCAGCTTGGGGCCACTAGCGGGAGGCCCCTACGAGCAGTACTTC	CASSLGPLAGGPYEQYF
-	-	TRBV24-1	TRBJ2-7	TGTGCCACCAGTGAGTCCGGGAGCGTGAGCTCCTACGAGCAGTACTTC	CATSESGSVSSYEQYF
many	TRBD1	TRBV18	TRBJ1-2	TGTGCCAGCTCACTAGACAGGGGGCGAATCTACACCTTC	CASSLDRGRIYTF
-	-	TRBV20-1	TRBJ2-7	TGCAGTGCTAGTATATTATATGACGAGCAGTACTTC	CSASILYDEQYF
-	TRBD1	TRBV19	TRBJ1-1	TGTGCCAGTAGCCCAGGGGGGGATAGGAGCGAAGCTTTCTTT	CASSPGGDRSEAFF
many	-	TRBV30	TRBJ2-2	TGTGCCTGGAGTCAGTACGCGTCTCCCGGGGAGCTGTTTTTT	CAWSQYASPGELFF
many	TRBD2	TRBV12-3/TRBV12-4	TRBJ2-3	TGTGCCAGCAGCACTAGCGGGGGAGGAACAGATACGCAGTATTTT	CASSTSGGGTDTQYF
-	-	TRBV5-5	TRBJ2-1	TGTGCCAGCAGCTCGCTCGTGACTAGTCTCCGACCCAATGAGCAGTTCTTC	CASSSLVTSLRPNEQFF
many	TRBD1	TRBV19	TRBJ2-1	TGTGCCAGTGTCCCCCCCCCGGGACAGGGGGGCTATGAGCAGTTCTTC	CASVPPPGQGGYEQFF
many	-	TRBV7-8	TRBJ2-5	TGTGCCAGCAGCTTCGTTGCGGACCGAAGGCGGGAGACCCAGTACTTC	CASSFVADRRRETQYF
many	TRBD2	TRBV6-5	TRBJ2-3	TGTGCCAGCAGTTACAGGAGCGGGAGTGTCGGAGATACGCAGTATTTT	CASSYRSGSVGDTQYF